These 16 T cell receptor beta chains were sequenced from one sample in a study of OX40 agonist ivuxolimab in advanced cancers. Library creation used the immunoSEQ multiplex PCR assay. In TCRdb, the immuneACCESS table is reduced to in-frame sequences with V and J assigned. These tables do not hold every clone; where another copy was compared, an unresolved V gene accounts for under half, and the others remain unexplained. The sample table lists about 76,000 clones, over 75% of them with a count of one. Jointly, the top ten make up roughly 3.1% of the sample. The sample consisted of CD4+ or CD8+ T cells sorted from blood, taken in a trial of the OX40 agonist ivuxolimab. These receptors were taken from an adult with an advanced solid tumor such as melanoma, head and neck, liver or kidney cancer.

The chain recombines TRBV6-5 with TRBJ1-2, with a weak D call TRBD1 (6 bases). Germline V gives CDR1 MNHEY, CDR2 SVGAGI. The CDR3 runs to 13 residues. V was pared by 5 bases and J by 11 bases, with 18 bases between. The CDR3 coding sequence is TGTGCCAGCAGTGAAGCAGGGGCTTATAGGTACACCTTC. Translated: CASSEAGAYRYTF.

The rearrangement joins TRBV11-3 to TRBJ2-7, with a weak D call TRBD1 (5 bases). Germline CDR1 SGHNT, CDR2 YENEEA. Deletions cut 0 bases from V and 2 bases from J, with 14 bases between. The CDR3 is 16 residues long. CDR3 in amino acids: CASSLDQGTRTYEQYF. The CDR3 DNA reads TGTGCCAGCAGCTTAGATCAGGGCACGCGAACCTACGAGCAGTACTTC.

The chain links TRBV27 to TRBJ1-2, with a tentative D call TRBD1 (5 bases). Germline CDR1 and CDR2: MNHEY and SMNVEV (reference sequence). This CDR3 contains 15 residues. The V end was cut by 2 bases, the J end by 8 bases, with 18 bases between. Written as DNA, the CDR3 is TGTGCCAGCAGTTTAGGGGCAGGGTCGATGGAAGGCTACACCTTC. This sequence encodes CASSLGAGSMEGYTF.

The J gene is TRBJ2-7, the V gene TRBV5-4, with 8 bases identical to TRBD2. Looked up from germline, CDR1 is SGHNT and CDR2 is YYREEE (reference sequence). The CDR3 sequence is 14 residues long. V was pared by 4 bases and J by 2 bases, with 5 bases of the junction left unmatched. The CDR3 region is CASSSSGNAYEQYF. The CDR3 nucleotides read TGTGCCAGCAGCAGTAGCGGGAATGCCTACGAGCAGTACTTC.

In its sample, this clone was seen a few times. V is TRBV4-1 and J is TRBJ2-7; the D is unclear. V was trimmed by 0 bases and J by 4 bases, leaving 4 bases between them. CDR1 is MGHRA and CDR2 is YSYEKL in the germline V gene. This CDR3 spans 12 amino acids. CDR3 sequence: CASSQEGYEQYF. The CDR3 nucleotides are TGCGCCAGCAGCCAAGAGGGATACGAGCAGTACTTC.

V and J are TRBV7-9 and TRBJ2-1; no definite D call. Germline V lookup: CDR1 SEHNR, CDR2 FQNEAQ (reference sequence). This CDR3 is 12 amino acids long. The V gene lost 5 bases and the J gene lost 7 bases, with 9 bases spanning the gap. This CDR3 is CASSRKQNEQFF. CDR3 coding DNA: TGTGCCAGCAGCAGGAAGCAGAATGAGCAGTTCTTC. Variable domain in full (rest from reference TRBV7-9 and TRBJ2-1): DTGVSQNPRHKITKRGQNVTFRCDPISEHNRLYWYRQTLGQGPEFLTYFQNEAQLEKSRLLSDRFSAERPKGSFSTLEIQRTEQGDSAMYLCASSRKQNEQFFGPGTRLTVL.

This sequence joins TRBV9 and TRBJ2-3; 8 bases are shared with TRBD1. The germline CDR1 and CDR2 sequences are SGDLS and YYNGEE. CDR3 length: 14 amino acids. The trim removed 4 bases at V and 5 bases at J, leaving 6 bases unmatched. DNA for the CDR3: TGTGCCAGCAGCCCGACAGGGGTTGAAGATACGCAGTATTTT. Encoded protein: CASSPTGVEDTQYF.

The chain combines TRBV4-1 with TRBJ1-5, with 9 bases matching TRBD1. V shed 1 base and J 6 bases; nucleotides not matched to a gene: 4. The germline V gene has CDR1 MGHRA and CDR2 YSYEKL. The CDR3 runs 15 residues. CDR3 in amino acids: CASSQGDRDFQPQHF. CDR3 sequence (DNA): TGCGCCAGCAGCCAAGGGGACAGGGACTTTCAGCCCCAGCATTTT.

This chain joins TRBV4-2 and TRBJ2-2; D not resolved. Trimming cost V 9 bases and J 2 bases, with 13 bases left between them. The CDR3 is made up of 14 amino acids. Per germline, CDR1 LGHNA and CDR2 YNFKEQ. CDR3 residues: CASQRQDNTGELFF. The CDR3 nucleotides are TGTGCCAGTCAAAGGCAGGACAACACCGGGGAGCTGTTTTTT.

This clone was observed a handful of times. Here the CDR3 DNA reads TGCGCCAGCAGGGAAGGGACTAGCGGGACTAAATCCTACGAGCAGTACTTC. Translating it yields CASREGTSGTKSYEQYF. V and J are TRBV5-1 and TRBJ2-7; TRBD2 matches 13 bases. This CDR3 is built from 17 residues. V shed 5 bases and J 1 base; nucleotides not matched to a gene: 9. In germline, CDR1 is SGHRS, CDR2 YFSETQ.

The CDR3 nucleotides read TGCGCCAGTTACACCGGGACAGGGGGCCCTGGGGCCAACGTCCTGACTTTC. Translation gives CASYTGTGGPGANVLTF. The chain links TRBV5-1 to TRBJ2-6, with 12 bases identical to TRBD1. The CDR3 runs to 17 residues. Per the germline V gene, CDR1 is SGHRS and CDR2 is YFSETQ. V dropped 8 bases and J dropped 2; count of bases not matched to a gene: 8.

This chain links TRBV30 with TRBJ1-4; D is unresolved. In germline, CDR1 is GTSNPN, CDR2 SVGIG (reference sequence). Between the trimmed V and J ends, which lost 0 bases and 12 bases, there was a span of 8 bases. CDR3 length: 11 amino acids. The CDR3 sequence: CAWSVTLELFF. The CDR3 DNA is TGTGCCTGGAGTGTGACACTGGAACTGTTTTTT. The full variable domain, rest sourced from reference TRBV30 and TRBJ1-4, is SQTIHQWPATLVQPVGSPLSLECTVEGTSNPNLYWYRQAAGRGLQLLFYSVGIGQISSEVPQNLSASRPQDRQFILSSKKLLLSDSGFYLCAWSVTLELFFGSGTQLSVL.

The chain uses TRBV11-3 and TRBJ1-2; no clear D gene. The CDR3 length is 14 residues. Trimming cost V 0 bases and J 4 bases, with 9 bases left between them. The germline V gene encodes CDR1 SGHNT and CDR2 YENEEA. This CDR3 reads CASSLEPHLYGYTF. CDR3 DNA: TGTGCCAGCAGCTTAGAGCCCCATCTCTATGGCTACACCTTC.

This clone was recorded only once. The chain combines TRBV5-1 with TRBJ2-7, with D unresolved. The CDR3 spans 14 residues. The germline V gene encodes CDR1 SGHRS and CDR2 YFSETQ. V lost 5 bases and J 0 bases, leaving 12 bases between the germline ends. In nucleotides, the CDR3 is TGCGCCAGCAGTTTGACCCAAACCTCCTACGAGCAGTACTTC. Its translation is CASSLTQTSYEQYF.

This clone was seen a single time. The rearrangement links TRBV27 to TRBJ1-2, with 7 bases aligning to TRBD1. CDR1 MNHEY and CDR2 SMNVEV come from the germline V gene (reference sequence). This CDR3 is built from 12 residues. Trimming cost V 5 bases and J 8 bases; bases outside gene matches: 5. This chain's CDR3 is CASSPQGDGYTF. The CDR3 nucleotides read TGTGCCAGCAGTCCCCAGGGGGACGGCTACACCTTC.

V usage is TRBV7-9 and J usage is TRBJ1-5, with D possibly being TRBD1 (6 bases). Trimming took off 3 bases at V and 3 bases at J, with 12 bases between the two ends. Germline V gene data show CDR1 as SEHNR and CDR2 as FQNEAQ (reference sequence). The CDR3 totals 15 residues. CDR3 amino acids: CASSLKGTNNQPQHF. DNA for the CDR3: TGTGCCAGCAGCTTGAAGGGGACAAACAATCAGCCCCAGCATTTT. Based on the CDR3 plus reference TRBV7-9 and TRBJ1-5, the full variable domain is DTGVSQNPRHKITKRGQNVTFRCDPISEHNRLYWYRQTLGQGPEFLTYFQNEAQLEKSRLLSDRFSAERPKGSFSTLEIQRTEQGDSAMYLCASSLKGTNNQPQHFGDGTRLSIL.